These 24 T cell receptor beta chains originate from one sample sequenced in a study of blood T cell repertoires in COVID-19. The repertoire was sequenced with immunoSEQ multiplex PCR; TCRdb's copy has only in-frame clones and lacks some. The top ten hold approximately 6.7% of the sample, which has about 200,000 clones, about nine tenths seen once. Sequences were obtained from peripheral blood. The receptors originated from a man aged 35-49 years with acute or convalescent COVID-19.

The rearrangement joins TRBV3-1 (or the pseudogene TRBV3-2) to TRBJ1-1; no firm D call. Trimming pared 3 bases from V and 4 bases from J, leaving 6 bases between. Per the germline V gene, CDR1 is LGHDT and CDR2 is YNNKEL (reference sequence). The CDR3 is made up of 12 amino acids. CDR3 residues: CASSHLSTEAFF. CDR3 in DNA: TGTGCCAGCAGCCATCTGAGCACTGAAGCTTTCTTT.

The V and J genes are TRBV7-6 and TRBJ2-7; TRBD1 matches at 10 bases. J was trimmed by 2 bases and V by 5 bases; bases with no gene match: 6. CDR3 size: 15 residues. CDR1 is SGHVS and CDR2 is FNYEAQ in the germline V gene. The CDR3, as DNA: TGTGCCAGCAGCCCCCAAGGGACAGGGGCCTACGAGCAGTACTTC. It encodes CASSPQGTGAYEQYF.

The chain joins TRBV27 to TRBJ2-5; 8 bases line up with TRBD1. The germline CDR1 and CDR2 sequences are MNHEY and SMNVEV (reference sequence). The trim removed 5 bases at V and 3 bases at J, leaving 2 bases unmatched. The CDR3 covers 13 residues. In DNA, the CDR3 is TGTGCCAGCAGTCACAGGGGGAAAGAGACCCAGTACTTC. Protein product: CASSHRGKETQYF.

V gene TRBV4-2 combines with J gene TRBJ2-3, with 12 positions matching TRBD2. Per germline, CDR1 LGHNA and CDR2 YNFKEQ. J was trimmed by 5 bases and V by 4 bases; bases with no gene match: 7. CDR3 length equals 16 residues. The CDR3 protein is CASSRYLAGGEDTQYF. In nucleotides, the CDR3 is TGTGCCAGCAGCCGCTATCTAGCGGGGGGGGAAGATACGCAGTATTTT.

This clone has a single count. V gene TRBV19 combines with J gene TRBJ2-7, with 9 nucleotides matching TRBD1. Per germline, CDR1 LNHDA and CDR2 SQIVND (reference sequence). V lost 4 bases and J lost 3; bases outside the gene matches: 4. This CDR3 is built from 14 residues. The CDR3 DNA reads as TGTGCCAGTAGTAATAGGGGACAGGGCTACGAGCAGTACTTC. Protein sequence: CASSNRGQGYEQYF.

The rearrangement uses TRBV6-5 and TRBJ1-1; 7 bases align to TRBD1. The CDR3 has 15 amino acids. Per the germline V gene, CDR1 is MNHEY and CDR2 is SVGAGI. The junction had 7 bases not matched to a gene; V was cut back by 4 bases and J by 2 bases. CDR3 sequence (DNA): TGTGCCAGCAGTTTAAAAGGGGGCTACAACACTGAAGCTTTCTTT. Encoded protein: CASSLKGGYNTEAFF.

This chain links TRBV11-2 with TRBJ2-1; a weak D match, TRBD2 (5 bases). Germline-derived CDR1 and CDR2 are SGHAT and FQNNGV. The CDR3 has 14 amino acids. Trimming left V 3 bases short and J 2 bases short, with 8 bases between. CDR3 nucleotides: TGTGCCAGCAGCTTCACTAGGACCTACAATGAGCAGTTCTTC. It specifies CASSFTRTYNEQFF.

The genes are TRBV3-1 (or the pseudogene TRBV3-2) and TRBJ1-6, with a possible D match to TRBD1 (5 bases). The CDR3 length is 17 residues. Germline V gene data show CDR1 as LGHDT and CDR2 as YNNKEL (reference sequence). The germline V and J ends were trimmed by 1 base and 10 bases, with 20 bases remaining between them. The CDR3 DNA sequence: TGTGCCAGCAGCCAAGGGGGTCTCGGGGGTGTCCCCTCACCCCTCCACTTT. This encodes CASSQGGLGGVPSPLHF.

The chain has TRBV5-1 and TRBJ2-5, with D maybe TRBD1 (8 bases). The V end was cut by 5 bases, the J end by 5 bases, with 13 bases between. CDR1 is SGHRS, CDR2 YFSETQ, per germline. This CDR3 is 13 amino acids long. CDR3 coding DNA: TGCGCCAGCAGTGGACAGGGAGGGGAGACCCAGTACTTC. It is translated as CASSGQGGETQYF.

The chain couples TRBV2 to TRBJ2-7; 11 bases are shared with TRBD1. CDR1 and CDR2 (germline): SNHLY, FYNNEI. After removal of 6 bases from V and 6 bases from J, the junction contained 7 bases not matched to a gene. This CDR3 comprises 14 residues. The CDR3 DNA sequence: TGTGCCAGCAGGATGGCCGGGACAGGGGGCGAGCAGTACTTC. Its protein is CASRMAGTGGEQYF.

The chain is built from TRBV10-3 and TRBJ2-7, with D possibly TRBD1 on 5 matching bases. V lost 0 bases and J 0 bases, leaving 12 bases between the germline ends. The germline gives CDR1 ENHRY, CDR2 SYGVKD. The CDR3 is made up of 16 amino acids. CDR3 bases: TGTGCCATCAGTGAGTCTGGCGGACAAAGCTCCTACGAGCAGTACTTC. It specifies CAISESGGQSSYEQYF.

The CDR3 DNA is TGTGCCAGCAGCTTGGCCGGGGACAGGGTCTACGAGCAGTACTTC. Its translation is CASSLAGDRVYEQYF. The chain links TRBV5-4 to TRBJ2-7, with 9 bases identical to TRBD1. The J segment lost 3 bases and the V segment lost 0 bases, leaving 4 bases of the junction unmatched. Germline CDR1 reads SGHNT; CDR2 reads YYREEE (reference sequence). There are 15 residues in the CDR3.

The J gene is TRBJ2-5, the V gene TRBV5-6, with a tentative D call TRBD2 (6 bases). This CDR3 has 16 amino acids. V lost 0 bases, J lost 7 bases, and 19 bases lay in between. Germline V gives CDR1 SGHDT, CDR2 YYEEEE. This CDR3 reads CASSLGPRSGSGTQYF. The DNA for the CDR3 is TGTGCCAGCAGCTTGGGACCACGTAGCGGCTCTGGGACCCAGTACTTC.

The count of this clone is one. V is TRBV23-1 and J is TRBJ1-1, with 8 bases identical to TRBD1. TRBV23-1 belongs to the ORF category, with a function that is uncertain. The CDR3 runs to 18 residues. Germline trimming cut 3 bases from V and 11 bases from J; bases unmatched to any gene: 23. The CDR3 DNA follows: TGCGCCAGCAGTCACCCTGACCAAAGACAGGGGATTCTCAACTGGGCTTTCTTT. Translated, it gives CASSHPDQRQGILNWAFF.

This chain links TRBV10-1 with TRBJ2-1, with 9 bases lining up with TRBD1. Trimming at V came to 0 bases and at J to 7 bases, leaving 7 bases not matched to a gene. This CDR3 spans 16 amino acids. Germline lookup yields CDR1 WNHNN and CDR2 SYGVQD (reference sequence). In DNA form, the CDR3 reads TGCGCCAGCAGTGAGTCAGGGGGACAGGGAGGGAATGAGCAGTTCTTC. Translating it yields CASSESGGQGGNEQFF.

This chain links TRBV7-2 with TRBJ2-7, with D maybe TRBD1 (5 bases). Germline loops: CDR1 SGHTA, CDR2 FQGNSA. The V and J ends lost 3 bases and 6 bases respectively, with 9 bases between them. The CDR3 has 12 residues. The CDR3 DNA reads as TGTGCCAGCAGCTTCGCAGGGTCCGAGCAGTACTTC. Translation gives CASSFAGSEQYF.

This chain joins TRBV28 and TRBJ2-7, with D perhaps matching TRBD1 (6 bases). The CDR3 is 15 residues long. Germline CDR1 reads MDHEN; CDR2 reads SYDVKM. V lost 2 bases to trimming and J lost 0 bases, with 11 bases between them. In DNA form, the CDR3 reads TGTGCCAGCAGTTTACTAGGGGGTCCCTCCTACGAGCAGTACTTC. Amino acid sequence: CASSLLGGPSYEQYF.

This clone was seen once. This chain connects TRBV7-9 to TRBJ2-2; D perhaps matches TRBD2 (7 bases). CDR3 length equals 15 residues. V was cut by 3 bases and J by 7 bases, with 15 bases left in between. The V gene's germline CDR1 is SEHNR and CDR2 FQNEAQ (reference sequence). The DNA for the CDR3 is TGTGCCAGCAGCTTTTACGGGGGGCATGGCGGGGAGCTGTTTTTT. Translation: CASSFYGGHGGELFF.

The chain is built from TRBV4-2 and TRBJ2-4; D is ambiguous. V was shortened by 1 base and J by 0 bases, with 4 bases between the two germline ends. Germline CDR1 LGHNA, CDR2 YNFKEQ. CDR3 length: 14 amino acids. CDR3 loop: CASSQGLAKNIQYF. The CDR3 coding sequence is TGTGCCAGCAGCCAAGGGCTAGCCAAAAACATTCAGTACTTC.

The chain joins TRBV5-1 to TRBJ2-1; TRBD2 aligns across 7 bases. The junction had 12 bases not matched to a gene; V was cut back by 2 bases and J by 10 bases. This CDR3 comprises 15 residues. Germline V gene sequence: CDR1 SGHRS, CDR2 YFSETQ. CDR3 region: CASSLGLGVSEEQFF. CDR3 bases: TGCGCCAGCAGCTTAGGACTAGGGGTTTCGGAGGAGCAGTTCTTC.

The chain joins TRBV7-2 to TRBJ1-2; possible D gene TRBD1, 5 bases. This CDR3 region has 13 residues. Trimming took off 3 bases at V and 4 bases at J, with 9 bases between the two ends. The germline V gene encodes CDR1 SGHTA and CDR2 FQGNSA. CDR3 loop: CASSFDRVYGYTF. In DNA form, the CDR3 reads TGTGCCAGCAGCTTTGACAGAGTCTATGGCTACACCTTC.

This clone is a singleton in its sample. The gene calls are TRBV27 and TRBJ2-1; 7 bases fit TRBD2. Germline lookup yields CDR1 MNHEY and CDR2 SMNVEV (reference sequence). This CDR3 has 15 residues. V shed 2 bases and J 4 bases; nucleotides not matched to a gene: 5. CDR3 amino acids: CASSLGGGMYNEQFF. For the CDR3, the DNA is TGTGCCAGCAGTTTAGGCGGGGGAATGTACAATGAGCAGTTCTTC.

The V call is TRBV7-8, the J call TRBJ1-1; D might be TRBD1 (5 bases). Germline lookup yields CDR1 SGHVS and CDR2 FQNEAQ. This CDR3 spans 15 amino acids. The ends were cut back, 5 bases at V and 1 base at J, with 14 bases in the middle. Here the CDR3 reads CASSRGPGQNTEAFF. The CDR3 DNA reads TGTGCCAGCAGCCGAGGGCCCGGACAGAACACTGAAGCTTTCTTT.

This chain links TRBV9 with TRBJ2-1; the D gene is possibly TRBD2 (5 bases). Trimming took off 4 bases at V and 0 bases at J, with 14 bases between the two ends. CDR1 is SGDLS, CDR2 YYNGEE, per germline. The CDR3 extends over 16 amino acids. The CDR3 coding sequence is TGTGCCAGCAGCCCATCCCCTGGGAGCTCCTACAATGAGCAGTTCTTC. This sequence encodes CASSPSPGSSYNEQFF. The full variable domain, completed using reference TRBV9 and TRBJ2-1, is DSGVTQTPKHLITATGQRVTLRCSPRSGDLSVYWYQQSLDQGLQFLIQYYNGEERAKGNILERFSAQQFPDLHSELNLSSLELGDSALYFCASSPSPGSSYNEQFFGPGTRLTVL.